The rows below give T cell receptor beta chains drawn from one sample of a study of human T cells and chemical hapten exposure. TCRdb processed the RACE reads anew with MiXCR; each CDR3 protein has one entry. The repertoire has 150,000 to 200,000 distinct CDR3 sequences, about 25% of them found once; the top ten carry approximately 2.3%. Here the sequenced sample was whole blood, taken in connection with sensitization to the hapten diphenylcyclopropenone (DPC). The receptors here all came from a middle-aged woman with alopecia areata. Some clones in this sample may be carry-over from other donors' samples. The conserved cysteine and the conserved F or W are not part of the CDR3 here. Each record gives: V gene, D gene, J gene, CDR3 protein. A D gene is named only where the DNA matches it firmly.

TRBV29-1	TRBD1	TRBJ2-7	SVRQGASYEQY
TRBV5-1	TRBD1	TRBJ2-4	ASSMGQGMAKNIQY
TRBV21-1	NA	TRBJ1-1	ATRATQNTEAF
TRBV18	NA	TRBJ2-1	ASSPPTDNNEQF
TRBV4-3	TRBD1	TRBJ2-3	ASSHQDTGATQY
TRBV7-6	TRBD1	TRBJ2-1	ASSLQGAGEQF
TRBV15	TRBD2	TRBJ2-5	ATSRETGGRETQY
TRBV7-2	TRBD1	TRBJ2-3	ASSLYRDRPTDTQY
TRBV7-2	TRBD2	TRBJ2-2	ASSLRYAGGGTGELF
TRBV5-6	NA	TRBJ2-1	ASHPYGTYNEQF
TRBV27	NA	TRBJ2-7	ASSLGGSYYEQY
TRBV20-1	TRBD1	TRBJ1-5	SANPGQPNQPQH
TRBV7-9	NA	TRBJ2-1	ASSSPGPSYNEQF
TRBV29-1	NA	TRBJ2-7	SVEAGYEQY
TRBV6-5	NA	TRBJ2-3	ASTTGASDTQY
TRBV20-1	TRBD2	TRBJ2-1	SAFRGLAGDEQF
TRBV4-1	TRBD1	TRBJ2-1	ASSPTGGSEYEQF
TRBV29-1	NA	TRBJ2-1	SVEVRGSAYNEQF
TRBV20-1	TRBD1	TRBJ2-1	SARGGNYNEQF
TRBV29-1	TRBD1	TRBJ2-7	SVGQGVYEQY
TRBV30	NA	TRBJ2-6	AWILAGVGANVLT
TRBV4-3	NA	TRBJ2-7	ASGRGGAYEQY
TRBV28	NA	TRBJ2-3	ASSLRPDNTDTQY
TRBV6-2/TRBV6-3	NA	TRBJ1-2	ASPTVGPPETGYT
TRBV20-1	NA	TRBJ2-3	SATVPPRDTQY
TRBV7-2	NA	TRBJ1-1	ASSYGRANTEAF
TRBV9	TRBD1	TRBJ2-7	ASSIEQGAPYEQY
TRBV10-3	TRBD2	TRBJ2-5	AISERTSTETQY
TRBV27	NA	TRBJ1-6	ASSDRTNSPLH
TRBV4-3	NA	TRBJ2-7	ASSQVLDSTYEQY
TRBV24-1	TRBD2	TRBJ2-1	ATSEIGGNEQF
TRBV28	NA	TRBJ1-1	ASSPHGGGRTEAF
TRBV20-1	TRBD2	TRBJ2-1	RWIAGGNEQF
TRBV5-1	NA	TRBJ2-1	ASSLAGSGFSYNEQF
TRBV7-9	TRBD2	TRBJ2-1	ASTPTFGGSYNEQF
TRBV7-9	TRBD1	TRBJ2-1	ASSFPRTGSYNEQF
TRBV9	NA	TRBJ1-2	ASSVGAPGAYGYT
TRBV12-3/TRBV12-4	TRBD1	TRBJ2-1	ASSFGGQVYNEQF
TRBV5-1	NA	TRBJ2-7	ASSLVEAAPYEQY
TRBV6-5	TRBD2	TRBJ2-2	ASSYSTSGAAGELF
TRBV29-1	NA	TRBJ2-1	SVEVGNEQF
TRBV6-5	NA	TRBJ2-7	ASSKQHSYEQY
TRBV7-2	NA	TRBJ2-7	ASSLEIVYEQY
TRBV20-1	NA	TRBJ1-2	SAEGRTYGYT
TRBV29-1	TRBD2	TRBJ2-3	SVSLAGGPTDTQY
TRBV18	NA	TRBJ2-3	ASSPPGTDTQY
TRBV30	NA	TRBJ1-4	AWSRGSPWEKLF
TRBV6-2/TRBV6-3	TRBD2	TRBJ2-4	ASSYTGLAGDIAKNIQY